The 22 T cell receptor beta chains presented below share a single source sample, sequenced in a study of CD8+ T cells in alopecia areata. As the sequencing template, cDNA was produced by extracting RNA and reverse transcribing it. Sequenced by immunoSEQ multiplex PCR; TCRdb stores in-frame clones only, minus some. This table holds more than 95,000 clones, under 40% found once. Sequences were obtained from CD4+ T cells sorted from blood. The receptor source for this set is a human donor with alopecia areata.

The CDR3 region is CASRQGETQYF. The CDR3 nucleotides are TGTGCCAGTAGACAGGGGGAGACCCAGTACTTC. The rearrangement links TRBV19 to TRBJ2-5; 7 bases fit TRBD1. The CDR3 consists of 11 residues. After removal of 6 bases from V and 5 bases from J, the junction contained 0 bases not matched to a gene. The germline V gene encodes CDR1 LNHDA and CDR2 SQIVND (reference sequence).

The chain couples TRBV30 to TRBJ2-5; D is perhaps TRBD1 or TRBD2 (6 bases each). This CDR3 comprises 13 residues. Germline V lookup: CDR1 GTSNPN, CDR2 SVGIG (reference sequence). V lost 1 base to trimming and J lost 5 bases, with 11 bases between them. The CDR3 nucleotides are TGTGCCTGGAGTGGGGGGGCTTGGGAGACCCAGTACTTC. Protein: CAWSGGAWETQYF.

Only a few counts were recorded for this clone. This chain uses TRBV9 with TRBJ1-4; D might be TRBD1 (6 bases). This CDR3 is built from 15 residues. Germline loops: CDR1 SGDLS, CDR2 YYNGEE. V was trimmed by 4 bases and J by 0 bases, leaving 10 bases between them. The chain's CDR3 is CASSSDSATNEKLFF. Here the CDR3 DNA reads TGTGCCAGCAGCTCGGACAGTGCAACTAATGAAAAACTGTTTTTT.

The rearrangement links TRBV29-1 to TRBJ2-1; D is unresolved. V dropped 1 base and J dropped 6 bases, with 10 bases sitting between them. Per germline, CDR1 SQVTM and CDR2 ANQGSEA. The CDR3 spans 13 residues. Here the CDR3 DNA reads TGCAGCGTTGAAGCTGGCATGTCCAATGAGCAGTTCTTC. Translated: CSVEAGMSNEQFF.

This clone turned up a few times. The chain employs TRBV30 and TRBJ2-1; 9 positions agree with TRBD2. Germline trimming cut 4 bases from V and 4 bases from J; bases unmatched to any gene: 2. The CDR3 spans 13 residues. Germline CDR1 reads GTSNPN; CDR2 reads SVGIG (reference sequence). The chain's CDR3 is CAWTLAGYNEQFF. The CDR3, as DNA: TGTGCCTGGACCCTAGCGGGATACAATGAGCAGTTCTTC.

The rearrangement links TRBV18 to TRBJ2-1; TRBD2 aligns across 9 bases. V trimming: 2 bases; J trimming: 10 bases; junction bases outside the gene matches: 12. Germline V gives CDR1 KGHSH, CDR2 LQKENI. The CDR3 loop spans 16 amino acids. The chain's CDR3 is CASSPTLAGRSAEQFF. The CDR3 DNA reads TGTGCCAGCTCACCAACCCTAGCGGGACGTTCGGCGGAGCAGTTCTTC.

The chain links TRBV6-6 to TRBJ2-7; D gene ambiguous. With 6 bases removed from V and 4 bases from J, the gap between germline ends came to 16 bases. CDR1 and CDR2 from the germline V gene are MNHNY and SVGAGI (reference sequence). CDR3 length: 14 residues. CDR3 sequence (DNA): TGTGCCAGCAGACCCGCTCAAGGCCCGTACGAGCAGTACTTC. Amino acid sequence: CASRPAQGPYEQYF.

This chain connects TRBV6-5 to TRBJ2-7; D gene unclear. Germline V gene data show CDR1 as MNHEY and CDR2 as SVGAGI. The CDR3 contains 16 residues. The ends were cut back, 4 bases at V and 0 bases at J, with 16 bases in the middle. The CDR3 region has the DNA TGTGCCAGCAGTTCCCTAGGTGCAGGATCCTCCTACGAGCAGTACTTC. Protein product: CASSSLGAGSSYEQYF.

In regard to this clone: In the same sample, other DNA sequences code for this CDR3. The V gene is TRBV30, the J gene TRBJ1-1; no clear D. Germline loops: CDR1 GTSNPN, CDR2 SVGIG (reference sequence). Trimming left V 3 bases short and J 3 bases short, with 11 bases between. The CDR3 is 13 residues long. Here the CDR3 reads CAWSEGTHTEAFF. In DNA, the CDR3 is TGTGCCTGGAGCGAAGGCACCCACACTGAAGCTTTCTTT. The full variable domain, its missing parts supplied by reference TRBV30 and TRBJ1-1, is SQTIHQWPATLVQPVGSPLSLECTVEGTSNPNLYWYRQAAGRGLQLLFYSVGIGQISSEVPQNLSASRPQDRQFILSSKKLLLSDSGFYLCAWSEGTHTEAFFGQGTRLTVV.

This chain links TRBV9 with TRBJ2-3, with 8 nucleotides matching TRBD2. The CDR3 loop spans 16 amino acids. Germline V gives CDR1 SGDLS, CDR2 YYNGEE. V trimming: 4 bases; J trimming: 1 base; junction bases outside the gene matches: 8. CDR3 protein: CASSQGISGGTDTQYF. DNA of the CDR3: TGTGCCAGCAGCCAGGGTATTAGCGGGGGCACAGATACGCAGTATTTT.

CDR3 amino acids: CASSLASPTGELFF. Here the CDR3 DNA reads TGTGCCAGCAGTTTAGCGTCCCCCACCGGGGAGCTGTTTTTT. The gene calls are TRBV28 and TRBJ2-2, with no clear D. V was shortened by 2 bases and J by 4 bases, with 8 bases between the two germline ends. The CDR3 runs to 14 residues. Germline CDR1 is MDHEN and CDR2 is SYDVKM.

This clone was counted between two and nine times. The gene calls are TRBV7-3 and TRBJ2-3, with unresolved D. The CDR3 totals 15 residues. Trimming pared 5 bases from V and 0 bases from J, leaving 12 bases between. Germline-derived CDR1 and CDR2 are SGHTA and FQGTGA. CDR3 region: CASSPLPDSTDTQYF. In DNA, the CDR3 is TGTGCCAGCAGCCCCTTACCCGACAGCACAGATACGCAGTATTTT.

The chain recombines TRBV2 with TRBJ2-5, with 8 bases fitting TRBD1. There are 15 residues in the CDR3. Per the germline V gene, CDR1 is SNHLY and CDR2 is FYNNEI. Unmatched junction bases numbered 6, after V lost 1 base and J lost 5 bases. CDR3 in DNA: TGTGCCAGCAGTGAAGACCCAGGGGGCAATGAGACCCAGTACTTC. Its protein is CASSEDPGGNETQYF.

The chain recombines TRBV30 with TRBJ2-2; no firm D call. The germline CDR1 and CDR2 sequences are GTSNPN and SVGIG (reference sequence). V shed 3 bases and J shed 0 bases, with 5 bases lying between them. CDR3 length: 13 residues. CDR3 sequence: CAWRGTNTGELFF. The CDR3, as DNA: TGTGCCTGGAGGGGTACGAACACCGGGGAGCTGTTTTTT.

This clone was recorded only once. The rearrangement joins TRBV9 to TRBJ1-2, with 7 bases lining up with TRBD1. The CDR3 is 16 amino acids. Germline V gene lookup returns CDR1 SGDLS and CDR2 YYNGEE. J lost 1 base, V lost 3 bases, and 9 bases had no gene match. CDR3 sequence reads: CASSADPQGFNYGYTF. The CDR3 coding sequence is TGTGCCAGCAGCGCCGATCCACAGGGGTTTAACTATGGCTACACCTTC.

This clone appeared a single time. The gene calls are TRBV4-3 and TRBJ2-7; 7 bases fit TRBD1. This CDR3 is built from 15 residues. V was pared by 5 bases and J by 3 bases, with 10 bases of the junction left unmatched. Germline V gene lookup returns CDR1 LGHNA and CDR2 YSLEER. The CDR3: CASSTQGSKFYEQYF. The CDR3 coding sequence is TGCGCCAGCAGCACACAGGGGTCTAAGTTCTACGAGCAGTACTTC.

V and J are TRBV30 and TRBJ2-5, with a weak D call TRBD1 (6 bases). From germline, CDR1 is GTSNPN and CDR2 SVGIG (reference sequence). The CDR3 is made up of 13 amino acids. V was trimmed by 1 base and J by 5 bases, leaving 11 bases between them. The CDR3: CAWSAGTGETQYF. As DNA, the CDR3 is TGTGCCTGGAGTGCCGGCACAGGGGAGACCCAGTACTTC.

V is TRBV4-3 and J is TRBJ2-3; D possibly corresponds to TRBD1 (5 bases). Per germline, CDR1 LGHNA and CDR2 YSLEER. This CDR3 comprises 15 residues. Deletions cut 0 bases from V and 2 bases from J, with 9 bases between. CDR3 nucleotide sequence: TGCGCCAGCAGCCAAGACAGGGCCTCCACAGATACGCAGTATTTT. It yields the protein CASSQDRASTDTQYF.

The chain employs TRBV5-4 and TRBJ2-3, with TRBD2 identical over 8 bases. The V gene's germline CDR1 is SGHNT and CDR2 YYREEE (reference sequence). This CDR3 is 16 amino acids long. J lost 0 bases, V lost 2 bases, and 5 bases had no gene match. As DNA, the CDR3 is TGTGCCAGCAGCTTCGGCGGGGGGCATAGCACAGATACGCAGTATTTT. Residues: CASSFGGGHSTDTQYF.

This clone was detected many times. The chain combines TRBV5-4 with TRBJ2-7, with D hard to call. The V gene lost 0 bases and the J gene lost 5 bases, with 9 bases spanning the gap. The length of the CDR3 is 13 residues. The germline gives CDR1 SGHNT, CDR2 YYREEE (reference sequence). The CDR3 region is CASSLVGRNEQYF. The DNA for the CDR3 is TGTGCCAGCAGCTTGGTGGGTCGAAACGAGCAGTACTTC.

This clone appeared a few times. The chain couples TRBV7-9 to TRBJ2-3; D perhaps matches TRBD1 (5 bases). The germline V gene encodes CDR1 SEHNR and CDR2 FQNEAQ (reference sequence). This CDR3 contains 14 residues. Trimming removed 0 bases at V and 4 bases at J, with 8 bases between. In DNA form, the CDR3 reads TGTGCCAGCAGCTTAGCCCAGGGTTCAGATACGCAGTATTTT. The encoded protein is CASSLAQGSDTQYF.

The gene calls are TRBV19 and TRBJ2-1; D is perhaps TRBD1 or TRBD2 (6 bases each). Per germline, CDR1 LNHDA and CDR2 SQIVND (reference sequence). The CDR3 totals 13 residues. Trimming cost V 6 bases and J 6 bases, with 12 bases left between them. The CDR3 spells CASRRGPGNEQFF. CDR3 coding DNA: TGTGCCAGTAGACGGGGGCCGGGCAATGAGCAGTTCTTC.